One T cell receptor beta chain is described in this entry. Per germline, CDR1 SGHDT and CDR2 YYEEEE. Trimming left V 2 bases short and J 2 bases short, with 5 bases between. The CDR3 is made up of 12 amino acids. This specimen belongs to a study of glioma-infiltrating T cells after dendritic cell vaccination. Regarding time point: after dendritic cell vaccination, including at tumor progression/relapse. The PCR used 60 V beta and 13 J beta primers. Profiling relied on immunoSEQ multiplex PCR, and the TCRdb table lists in-frame clones only, not all of them. The sample gives roughly 56,000 clones, about 84% of which show up once; around 8.5% is in the top ten.

The chain recombines TRBV5-6 with TRBJ2-7; no reliable D call. This material consisted of blood, taken after dendritic cell vaccination. The source of this sequence is a human donor with glioblastoma. The CDR3: CASSLRAYEQYF. CDR3 nucleotide sequence: TGTGCCAGCAGCTTACGGGCCTACGAGCAGTACTTC.